This is a list of T cell receptor beta chains from one sample in a study of OX40 agonist ivuxolimab in advanced cancers. Method: immunoSEQ multiplex PCR; TCRdb's copy keeps in-frame clones and lacks some. The table shows 45,000 to 65,000 clones, with around 87% occurring only once. The sequencing here drew on CD4+ or CD8+ T cells sorted from blood, taken in a trial of the OX40 agonist ivuxolimab. These receptors were taken from an adult with an advanced solid tumor such as melanoma, head and neck, liver or kidney cancer. CDR3s include the opening cysteine and the closing phenylalanine or tryptophan. Fields, in order: D gene, V gene, clone size, J gene, CDR3 DNA, CDR3 protein. D genes are given only for firm matches. Where a row states a size, it is once, few, many or the class of an expanded clone; other rows omit it.

D gene: -; V gene: TRBV5-8; clone size: -; J gene: TRBJ1-4; CDR3 DNA: TGTGCCAGCAGCTTGGCACCGGGACGGATTAATGAAAAACTGTTTTTT; CDR3 protein: CASSLAPGRINEKLFF
D gene: -; V gene: TRBV6-1; clone size: few; J gene: TRBJ1-6; CDR3 DNA: TGTGCCAGCAGTGAACCGGGGACCGCTGGGTCACCCCTCCACTTT; CDR3 protein: CASSEPGTAGSPLHF
D gene: -; V gene: TRBV28; clone size: -; J gene: TRBJ2-1; CDR3 DNA: TGTGCCAGCAGGTCAGAGTTGGTGTCCAATGAGCAGTTCTTC; CDR3 protein: CASRSELVSNEQFF
D gene: -; V gene: TRBV5-4; clone size: -; J gene: TRBJ2-7; CDR3 DNA: TGTGCCAGCTCCTCCCCCCACACAGGGATCTACGAGCAGTACTTC; CDR3 protein: CASSSPHTGIYEQYF
D gene: -; V gene: TRBV6-1; clone size: -; J gene: TRBJ1-2; CDR3 DNA: TGTGCCAGCAGTGAAGCAGGGTATTCTAACTATGGCTACACCTTC; CDR3 protein: CASSEAGYSNYGYTF
D gene: -; V gene: TRBV5-6; clone size: few; J gene: TRBJ2-3; CDR3 DNA: TGTGCCAGTGCCGCTTGGGGCCCGACCTCGGGGGCGCAGTATTTT; CDR3 protein: CASAAWGPTSGAQYF
D gene: -; V gene: TRBV5-1; clone size: -; J gene: TRBJ2-4; CDR3 DNA: TGCGCCAGCAGCCGGAGGGAAGGAGCCAAAAACATTCAGTACTTC; CDR3 protein: CASSRREGAKNIQYF
D gene: TRBD1; V gene: TRBV5-1; clone size: -; J gene: TRBJ2-1; CDR3 DNA: TGCGCCAGCAGCTTGGGGGGGACAGCAGACAATGAGCAGTTCTTC; CDR3 protein: CASSLGGTADNEQFF
D gene: -; V gene: TRBV5-6; clone size: -; J gene: TRBJ1-2; CDR3 DNA: TGTGCCAGCAGCTTGACGCTTGGGACCGCAAATCACACCTTC; CDR3 protein: CASSLTLGTANHTF
D gene: TRBD1; V gene: TRBV11-2; clone size: -; J gene: TRBJ2-1; CDR3 DNA: TGTGCCAGCAGCGGGGCAGGGGGCCTTCGGAATGAGCAGTTCTTC; CDR3 protein: CASSGAGGLRNEQFF
D gene: -; V gene: TRBV10-1; clone size: -; J gene: TRBJ1-2; CDR3 DNA: TGCGCCAGCAACGAAATGCAGGGCTACTATGGCTACACCTTC; CDR3 protein: CASNEMQGYYGYTF